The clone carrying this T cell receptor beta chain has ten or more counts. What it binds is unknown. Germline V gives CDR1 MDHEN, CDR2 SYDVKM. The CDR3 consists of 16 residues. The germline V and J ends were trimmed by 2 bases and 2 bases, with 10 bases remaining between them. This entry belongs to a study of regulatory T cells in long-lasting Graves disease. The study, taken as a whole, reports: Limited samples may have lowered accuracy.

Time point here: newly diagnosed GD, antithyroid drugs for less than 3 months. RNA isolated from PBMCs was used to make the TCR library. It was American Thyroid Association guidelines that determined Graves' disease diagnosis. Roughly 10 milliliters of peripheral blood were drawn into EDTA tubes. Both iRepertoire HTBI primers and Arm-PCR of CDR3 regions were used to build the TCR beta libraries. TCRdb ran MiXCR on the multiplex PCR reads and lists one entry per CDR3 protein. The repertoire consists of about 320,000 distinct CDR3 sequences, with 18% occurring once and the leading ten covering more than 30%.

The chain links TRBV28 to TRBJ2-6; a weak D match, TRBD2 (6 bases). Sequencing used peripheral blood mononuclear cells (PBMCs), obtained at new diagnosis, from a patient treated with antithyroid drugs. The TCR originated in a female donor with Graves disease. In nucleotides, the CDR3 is TGTGCCAGCAGTTTACGGGGGTCTCCTGGGGCCAACGTCCTGACTTTC. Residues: CASSLRGSPGANVLTF.